The T cell receptor beta chain described here comes from a study of blood T cell repertoires in COVID-19. Study information: Researchers got acute and convalescent COVID-19 samples from the United States, Italy and Spain. The cDNA or gDNA used as material had been derived from T cells, B-cell-depleted T cells, or PBMCs.

A Seattle source enrolled patients during active infection and followed them longitudinally. In the original workflow: Reference gene primer amplification yielded estimated nucleated cell counts. Sequencing used immunoSEQ multiplex PCR; TCRdb keeps in-frame clones, though not all of them. That table is the source of V, J and clone size, and D and trimming were worked out from the DNA. The sample yields about 370,000 clones, about 89% seen once. V lost 1 base and J 0 bases, leaving 7 bases between the germline ends. The CDR3 has 14 amino acids. Germline V gives CDR1 SGHTA, CDR2 FQGNSA. Sequencing input: peripheral blood. V usage is TRBV7-2 and J usage is TRBJ2-7; possible D gene TRBD2, 6 bases. This receptor was identified in a woman aged 25 to 39 with COVID-19, enrolled during active disease. CDR3 coding DNA: TGTGCCAGCAGCTTAGGCGGGGACTCCTACGAGCAGTACTTC. Protein sequence: CASSLGGDSYEQYF.